Presented here are 29 T cell receptor beta chains from one specimen sequenced in a study of T-cell memory formation after mild COVID-19. TCRdb ran MiXCR on the 5' RACE reads and lists one entry per CDR3 protein. The data contain 200,000 to 250,000 distinct CDR3 sequences, approximately 16% of them singletons. The sequenced material came from PBMCs or a T cell subset sorted from them (not recorded which). These receptors all stem from a man younger than 35 who had mild COVID-19 (a few samples of this study predate the infection). Cell type and time point are not known.

This chain joins TRBV12-3 or TRBV12-4 and TRBJ2-6; 7 nucleotides line up with TRBD1. The CDR3 is made up of 16 amino acids. J lost 4 bases, V lost 6 bases, and 9 bases had no gene match. The CDR3 spells CASSHMTGNGANVLTF. The CDR3, as DNA: TGTGCCAGCAGCCACATGACAGGGAACGGGGCCAACGTCCTGACTTTC.

This clonotype has just a few counts. The V call is TRBV20-1, the J call TRBJ2-3, with 7 bases fitting TRBD2. This CDR3 is built from 12 residues. Germline loops: CDR1 DFQATT, CDR2 SNEGSKA (reference sequence). In nucleotides, the CDR3 is TGCACTGGGCTCGGGGGGACAGATACGCAGTATTTT. This translates into CTGLGGTDTQYF.

The gene calls are TRBV10-3 and TRBJ2-1, with a possible D match to TRBD1 (6 bases). V was pared by 6 bases and J by 9 bases, with 15 bases between. Per germline, CDR1 ENHRY and CDR2 SYGVKD. The CDR3 spans 13 residues. CDR3 residues: CAIRDRDTSEQFF. Here the CDR3 DNA reads TGTGCCATCAGGGACAGAGATACGAGTGAGCAGTTCTTC.

In its sample, this clonotype was seen many times. This chain connects TRBV7-2 to TRBJ1-1; TRBD1 matches 7 bases. The CDR3 has 13 residues. The trim removed 5 bases at V and 7 bases at J, leaving 7 bases unmatched. Germline lookup yields CDR1 SGHTA and CDR2 FQGNSA. CDR3 sequence: CASSLERDSEAFF. The CDR3 coding sequence is TGTGCCAGCAGCCTGGAACGGGACAGTGAAGCTTTCTTT. Supplemented by reference TRBV7-2 and TRBJ1-1, the full variable domain reads GAGVSQSPSNKVTEKGKDVELRCDPISGHTALYWYRQSLGQGLEFLIYFQGNSAPDKSGLPSDRFSAERTGGSVSTLTIQRTQQEDSAVYLCASSLERDSEAFFGQGTRLTVV.

This clonotype was counted at least ten times. The V gene is TRBV7-2, the J gene TRBJ2-1; D ambiguous. Trimming took 2 bases from V and 5 from J, leaving 1 base between them. CDR1 and CDR2 (germline): SGHTA, FQGNSA. The CDR3 length is 11 residues. In DNA form, the CDR3 reads TGTGCCAGCAGCTTAAACAATGAGCAGTTCTTC. Translating gives CASSLNNEQFF.

The chain employs TRBV4-1 and TRBJ2-5; 11 bases agree with TRBD2. The CDR3 covers 16 residues. Looked up from germline, CDR1 is MGHRA and CDR2 is YSYEKL. Germline trimming cut 4 bases from V and 2 bases from J; bases unmatched to any gene: 6. The CDR3 reads CASSPLRLAGQETQYF. In DNA form, the CDR3 reads TGCGCCAGCAGCCCCCTGAGACTAGCGGGACAAGAGACCCAGTACTTC.

This chain links TRBV5-1 with TRBJ2-3; 7 nucleotides agree with TRBD2. Per germline, CDR1 SGHRS and CDR2 YFSETQ. This CDR3 is built from 16 residues. After removal of 0 bases from V and 3 bases from J, the junction contained 7 bases not matched to a gene. CDR3 nucleotide sequence: TGCGCCAGCAGCTTGGAACAGCGGGGTGGGACAGATACGCAGTATTTT. Protein product: CASSLEQRGGTDTQYF.

This chain links TRBV12-3 or TRBV12-4 with TRBJ2-3; no clear D. The CDR3 runs to 12 residues. V lost 6 bases and J 5 bases, leaving 9 bases between the germline ends. The CDR3 bases are TGTGCCAGCAGATCAGATGGAGATACGCAGTATTTT. Translating gives CASRSDGDTQYF.

This clonotype was seen only a few times. The chain uses TRBV20-1 and TRBJ2-3, with D perhaps TRBD2 (6 bases). Germline V CDR1 and CDR2: DFQATT, SNEGSKA (reference sequence). This CDR3 is 14 amino acids long. V was trimmed by 0 bases and J by 4 bases, leaving 11 bases between them. As DNA, the CDR3 is TGCAGTGCTAGAGATGGGCGGGAAGCAGATACGCAGTATTTT. Residues: CSARDGREADTQYF.

The table lists this clonotype with a few counts. The chain has TRBV5-1 and TRBJ2-5, with D tentatively TRBD1 or TRBD2 (6 bases each). Germline CDR1 reads SGHRS; CDR2 reads YFSETQ. V lost 3 bases and J lost 4, with 13 bases in between. This CDR3 has 14 residues. CDR3 DNA: TGCGCCAGCAGCTGGGGGGCCTCAGGAGAGACCCAGTACTTC. Translating it yields CASSWGASGETQYF.

This clonotype occurred a few times. J is TRBJ1-2 and V is TRBV2; 9 nucleotides align to TRBD1. CDR3 length equals 12 residues. Germline V gene data show CDR1 as SNHLY and CDR2 as FYNNEI. J lost 8 bases, V lost 7 bases, and 5 bases had no gene match. CDR3 loop: CASTGTGLGYTF. Here the CDR3 DNA reads TGTGCCAGCACCGGGACAGGGCTAGGCTACACCTTC.

As for this clonotype: At one end the junction does not follow the germline gene, possibly because of a read error. This chain uses TRBV5-1 with TRBJ2-5; 8 bases map to TRBD2. CDR3 size: 16 residues. Germline V gives CDR1 SGHRS, CDR2 YFSETQ. In DNA, the CDR3 is TGCGCCAGCAGCTTGGGAGGACTAGCTATCCAAGAGGCCCAGTACTTC. This codes for CASSLGGLAIQEAQYF.

V usage is TRBV18 and J usage is TRBJ2-4; 10 positions match TRBD1. The V gene end was trimmed by 0 bases and the J gene end by 7 bases; junction bases not matched to a gene: 12. The CDR3 is 18 residues long. Germline V gene sequence: CDR1 KGHSH, CDR2 LQKENI. CDR3 in amino acids: CASSPPNTYGQGGNIQYF. The CDR3 DNA reads TGTGCCAGCTCACCACCAAATACCTATGGACAGGGGGGGAACATTCAGTACTTC. The variable domain in full, with the rest retrieved from reference TRBV18 and TRBJ2-4, is NAGVMQNPRHLVRRRGQEARLRCSPMKGHSHVYWYRQLPEEGLKFMVYLQKENIIDESGMPKERFSAEFPKEGPSILRIQQVVRGDSAAYFCASSPPNTYGQGGNIQYFGAGTRLSVL.

The gene calls are TRBV12-3 or TRBV12-4 and TRBJ2-5; TRBD2 matches 9 bases. The CDR3 extends over 15 amino acids. The trim removed 6 bases at V and 5 bases at J, leaving 10 bases unmatched. The CDR3 sequence: CASSSVAGDGETQYF. The DNA of the CDR3 is TGTGCCAGCAGCAGCGTAGCGGGGGACGGGGAGACCCAGTACTTC.

This clonotype was seen many times. The chain is built from TRBV5-5 and TRBJ1-6; D call uncertain. CDR1 and CDR2 (germline): SGHKS, YYEKEE (reference sequence). The CDR3 contains 15 residues. Trimming pared 3 bases from V and 2 bases from J, leaving 9 bases between. In DNA, the CDR3 is TGTGCCAGCAGCTCCACAAAAGCCTATAATTCACCCCTCCACTTT. As protein: CASSSTKAYNSPLHF.

A few counts support this clonotype. The J gene is TRBJ2-7, the V gene TRBV25-1, with 7 bases identical to TRBD1. The CDR3 spans 14 residues. V trimming: 6 bases; J trimming: 2 bases; junction bases outside the gene matches: 7. The V gene's germline CDR1 is MGHDK and CDR2 SYGVNS. The CDR3 sequence: CASSTRDSTYEQYF. The CDR3 DNA sequence: TGTGCCAGCAGCACCCGGGACAGTACCTACGAGCAGTACTTC.

V is TRBV20-1 and J is TRBJ2-5, with 7 bases lining up with TRBD2. The CDR3 has 12 amino acids. Germline lookup yields CDR1 DFQATT and CDR2 SNEGSKA (reference sequence). V gave up 4 bases and J gave up 3 bases; unmatched junction bases: 2. CDR3 residues: CSAILAEETQYF. The CDR3 DNA follows: TGCAGTGCTATCCTAGCGGAAGAGACCCAGTACTTC.

The J gene is TRBJ1-2, the V gene TRBV6-5; D gene ambiguous. The V gene lost 0 bases and the J gene lost 3 bases, with 8 bases spanning the gap. CDR1 and CDR2 (germline): MNHEY, SVGAGI. This CDR3 is 14 amino acids long. The CDR3 protein is CASSYSSQYYGYTF. CDR3 in DNA: TGTGCCAGCAGTTACTCGAGTCAGTACTATGGCTACACCTTC.

This clonotype was detected a few times. V gene TRBV7-2 combines with J gene TRBJ2-3; D is unresolved. V lost 3 bases to trimming and J lost 6 bases, with 4 bases between them. The CDR3 runs 11 residues. Germline V gene sequence: CDR1 SGHTA, CDR2 FQGNSA. The CDR3 loop is CASSFYDTQYF. DNA for the CDR3: TGTGCCAGCAGCTTTTACGATACGCAGTATTTT.

The CDR3 sequence is CASSRSSYEQYV. The CDR3 DNA is TGTGCCAGCAGCCGTAGCTCCTACGAGCAGTACGTC. The V call is TRBV6-6, the J call TRBJ2-7; D is uncertain. Per the germline V gene, CDR1 is MNHNY and CDR2 is SVGAGI (reference sequence). This CDR3 comprises 12 residues. V lost 6 bases and J lost 0, with 6 bases in between.

The chain couples TRBV9 to TRBJ2-3; 9 bases are a match to TRBD2. The germline gives CDR1 SGDLS, CDR2 YYNGEE. V lost 3 bases, J lost 5 bases, and 7 bases stayed unmatched. The length of the CDR3 is 15 residues. Here the CDR3 reads CASSAIAGAIDTQYF. The CDR3, as DNA: TGTGCCAGCAGCGCTATAGCGGGGGCGATAGATACGCAGTATTTT.

The rearrangement joins TRBV7-9 to TRBJ2-7; 10 bases are a match to TRBD1. The length of the CDR3 is 16 residues. V was clipped by 5 bases and J by 4 bases; unmatched bases: 11. Germline V gives CDR1 SEHNR, CDR2 FQNEAQ (reference sequence). For the CDR3, the DNA is TGTGCCAGCAGCCCTTTGGGGGACAGGGGACTGTACGAGCAGTACTTC. It specifies CASSPLGDRGLYEQYF.

Many counts were recorded for this clonotype. The rearrangement uses TRBV7-6 and TRBJ2-3; D call uncertain. Germline loops: CDR1 SGHVS, CDR2 FNYEAQ. The CDR3 has 13 amino acids. V was shortened by 1 base and J by 8 bases, with 10 bases between the two germline ends. In nucleotides, the CDR3 is TGTGCCAGCAGCTTAGTTAGGGAAGGTACGCAGTATTTT. As protein: CASSLVREGTQYF.

The J gene is TRBJ1-1, the V gene TRBV28, with a possible D match to TRBD1 (5 bases). The ends were cut back, 6 bases at V and 1 base at J, with 18 bases in the middle. The CDR3 has 16 amino acids. The germline V gene has CDR1 MDHEN and CDR2 SYDVKM. The CDR3, as DNA: TGTGCCAGCAGACCACCTCTGGGGCGGGAGAACACTGAAGCTTTCTTT. Its protein product is CASRPPLGRENTEAFF.

The J gene is TRBJ2-1, the V gene TRBV6-2 or TRBV6-3; 7 bases are a match to TRBD1. Germline V gives CDR1 MNHEY, CDR2 SVGEGT. CDR3 size: 18 residues. After removal of 0 bases from V and 4 bases from J, the junction contained 12 bases not matched to a gene. The CDR3 DNA reads as TGTGCCAGCAGTTACTCGCGTCACGCGACAGGGAATTACAATGAGCAGTTCTTC. Amino acid sequence: CASSYSRHATGNYNEQFF.

The CDR3 is CSARNPTPDSPLHF. CDR3 coding DNA: TGCAGTGCTAGGAACCCCACACCTGATTCACCCCTCCACTTT. The V and J genes are TRBV20-1 and TRBJ1-6, with D uncertain. The CDR3 is made up of 14 amino acids. Deletions cut 3 bases from V and 8 bases from J, with 14 bases between. Germline-derived CDR1 and CDR2 are DFQATT and SNEGSKA (reference sequence).

V usage is TRBV5-1 and J usage is TRBJ2-3; TRBD2 matches 14 bases. CDR1 is SGHRS, CDR2 YFSETQ, per germline. V was clipped by 2 bases and J by 3 bases; unmatched bases: 5. The CDR3 totals 17 residues. The CDR3 loop reads CASSFPGTSGGTDTQYF. DNA for the CDR3: TGCGCCAGCAGCTTCCCGGGGACTAGCGGGGGTACAGATACGCAGTATTTT. The full variable domain, completed using reference TRBV5-1 and TRBJ2-3, is KAGVTQTPRYLIKTRGQQVTLSCSPISGHRSVSWYQQTPGQGLQFLFEYFSETQRNKGNFPGRFSGRQFSNSRSEMNVSTLELGDSALYLCASSFPGTSGGTDTQYFGPGTRLTVL.

This clonotype was detected only a few times. This chain connects TRBV5-1 to TRBJ1-1, with TRBD1 as a possible D gene (5 bases). This CDR3 contains 13 residues. Trimming left V 1 base short and J 11 bases short, with 15 bases between. Germline lookup yields CDR1 SGHRS and CDR2 YFSETQ. DNA for the CDR3: TGCGCCAGCAGCTTGAAGCTGGGGGTCGCGGCTTTCTTT. It is translated as CASSLKLGVAAFF.

This clonotype was observed a handful of times. V gene TRBV9 combines with J gene TRBJ1-6; D unresolved. CDR1 SGDLS and CDR2 YYNGEE come from the germline V gene. CDR3 length: 15 amino acids. V dropped 0 bases and J dropped 7 bases, with 11 bases sitting between them. CDR3 nucleotides: TGTGCCAGCAGCGTAGGGCGCCCGGGCAATTCACCCCTCCACTTT. Translating it yields CASSVGRPGNSPLHF.